The entry that follows covers one T cell receptor beta chain sequence. The data were taken from a study of T cell changes during pregnancy in multiple sclerosis. Produced via immunoSEQ multiplex PCR; TCRdb's table is partial and in-frame only. The profile shows fewer than 60,000 clones, approximately 94% of them singletons. The source of this sequence is a female donor with multiple sclerosis, enrolled in a pregnancy study. Here the sequenced sample was CD4+ T cells from peripheral blood mononuclear cells, taken in the third trimester of pregnancy.

The CDR3 here is CATQLAGGSYEQYF. CDR3 coding DNA: TGTGCCACCCAGCTAGCGGGGGGCTCCTACGAGCAGTACTTC. The chain has TRBV10-3 and TRBJ2-7; the match to TRBD2 covers 11 bases. The ends lost 10 bases at V and 0 bases at J; junction bases unmatched: 5. The CDR3 length is 14 residues. Looked up from germline, CDR1 is ENHRY and CDR2 is SYGVKD.